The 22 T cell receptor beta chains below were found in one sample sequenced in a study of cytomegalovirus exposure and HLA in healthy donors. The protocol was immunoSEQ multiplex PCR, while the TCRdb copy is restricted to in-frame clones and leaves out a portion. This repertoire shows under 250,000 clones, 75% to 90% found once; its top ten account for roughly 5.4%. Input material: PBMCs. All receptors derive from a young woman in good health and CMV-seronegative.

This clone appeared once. The CDR3 is CASSVRASGNTGELFF. In DNA form, the CDR3 reads TGTGCCAGCAGCGTACGGGCTAGCGGTAACACCGGGGAGCTGTTTTTT. The chain carries TRBV9 and TRBJ2-2, with 7 bases that match TRBD2. This CDR3 comprises 16 residues. From germline, CDR1 is SGDLS and CDR2 YYNGEE. Germline trimming cut 1 base from V and 2 bases from J; bases unmatched to any gene: 5.

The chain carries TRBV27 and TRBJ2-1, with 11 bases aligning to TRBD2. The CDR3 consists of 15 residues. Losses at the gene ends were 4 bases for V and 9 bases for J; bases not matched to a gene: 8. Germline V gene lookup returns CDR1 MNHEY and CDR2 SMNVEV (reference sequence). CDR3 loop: CASSSVSGRAAEQFF. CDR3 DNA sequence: TGTGCCAGCAGTTCCGTTAGCGGGAGGGCAGCTGAGCAGTTCTTC.

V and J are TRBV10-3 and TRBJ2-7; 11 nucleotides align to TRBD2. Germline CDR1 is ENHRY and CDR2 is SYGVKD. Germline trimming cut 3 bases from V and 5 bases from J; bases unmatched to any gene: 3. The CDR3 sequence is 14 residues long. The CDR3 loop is CAISDSGGADEQYF. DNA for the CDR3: TGTGCCATCAGTGATAGCGGGGGGGCCGACGAGCAGTACTTC.

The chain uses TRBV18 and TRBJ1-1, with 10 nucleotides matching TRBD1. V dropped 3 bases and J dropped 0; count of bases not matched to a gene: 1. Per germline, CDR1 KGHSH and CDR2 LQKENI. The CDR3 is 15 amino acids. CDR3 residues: CASSPDRGLNTEAFF. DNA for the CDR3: TGTGCCAGCTCACCCGACAGGGGGCTGAACACTGAAGCTTTCTTT.

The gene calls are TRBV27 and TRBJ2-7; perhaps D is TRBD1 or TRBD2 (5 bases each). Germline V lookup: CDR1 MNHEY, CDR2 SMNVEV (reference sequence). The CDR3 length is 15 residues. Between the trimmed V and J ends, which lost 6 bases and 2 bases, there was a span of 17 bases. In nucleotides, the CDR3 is TGTGCCAGCAGCCCAGGGAGCAGGCCTCCCTACGAGCAGTACTTC. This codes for CASSPGSRPPYEQYF.

DNA for the CDR3: TGTGCCAGCAGACCGGGACAGGTCTATTCACCCCTCCACTTT. It codes for CASRPGQVYSPLHF. V gene TRBV6-1 combines with J gene TRBJ1-6; TRBD1 aligns across 8 bases. J gave up 8 bases and V 6 bases, and 6 bases lay outside the gene matches. Germline CDR1 and CDR2: MNHNS and SASEGT. The CDR3 extends over 14 amino acids.

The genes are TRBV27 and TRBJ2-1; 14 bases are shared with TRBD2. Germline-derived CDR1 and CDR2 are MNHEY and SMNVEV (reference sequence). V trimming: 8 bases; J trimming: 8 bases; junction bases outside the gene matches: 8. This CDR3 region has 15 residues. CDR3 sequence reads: CASGSGTSGGYEQFF. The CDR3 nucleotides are TGTGCCAGCGGGTCCGGGACTAGCGGGGGCTATGAGCAGTTCTTC.

CDR3 sequence reads: CASSEVLSSTDTQYF. In DNA form, the CDR3 reads TGTGCCAGCAGTGAAGTTCTCTCTAGCACAGATACGCAGTATTTT. V usage is TRBV2 and J usage is TRBJ2-3; D gene ambiguous. The CDR3 spans 15 residues. The V end was cut by 1 base, the J end by 0 bases, with 8 bases between. Germline V gene lookup returns CDR1 SNHLY and CDR2 FYNNEI.

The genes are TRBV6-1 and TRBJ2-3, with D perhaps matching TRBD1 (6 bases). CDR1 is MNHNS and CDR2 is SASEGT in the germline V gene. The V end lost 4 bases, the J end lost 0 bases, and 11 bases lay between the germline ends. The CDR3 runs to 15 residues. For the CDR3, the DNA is TGTGCCAGCAGTGTAAGGGGGTTTAGCACAGATACGCAGTATTTT. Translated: CASSVRGFSTDTQYF.

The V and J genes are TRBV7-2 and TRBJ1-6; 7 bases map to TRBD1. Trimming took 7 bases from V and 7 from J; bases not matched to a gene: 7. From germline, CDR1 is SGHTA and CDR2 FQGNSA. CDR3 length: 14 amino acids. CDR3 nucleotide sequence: TGTGCCAGCATAGACAGGGCGAGAAATTCACCCCTCCACTTT. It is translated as CASIDRARNSPLHF.

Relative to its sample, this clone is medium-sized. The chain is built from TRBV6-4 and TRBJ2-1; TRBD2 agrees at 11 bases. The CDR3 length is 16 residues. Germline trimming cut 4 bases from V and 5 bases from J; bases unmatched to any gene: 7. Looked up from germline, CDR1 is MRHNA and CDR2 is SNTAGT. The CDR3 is CASSVRLAGNHNEQFF. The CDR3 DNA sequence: TGTGCCAGCAGTGTCCGACTAGCGGGAAACCACAATGAGCAGTTCTTC.

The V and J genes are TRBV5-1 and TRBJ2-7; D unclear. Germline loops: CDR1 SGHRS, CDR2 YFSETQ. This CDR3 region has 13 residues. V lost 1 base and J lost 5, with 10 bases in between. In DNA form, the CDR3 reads TGCGCCAGCAGCTTGACCTTTTTGAACGAGCAGTACTTC. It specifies CASSLTFLNEQYF.

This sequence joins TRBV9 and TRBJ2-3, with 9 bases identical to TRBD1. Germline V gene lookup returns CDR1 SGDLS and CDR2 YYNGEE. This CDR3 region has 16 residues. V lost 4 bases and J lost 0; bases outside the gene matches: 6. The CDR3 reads CASSLRDRDSTDTQYF. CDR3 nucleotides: TGTGCCAGCAGCCTCCGGGACAGGGATAGCACAGATACGCAGTATTTT.

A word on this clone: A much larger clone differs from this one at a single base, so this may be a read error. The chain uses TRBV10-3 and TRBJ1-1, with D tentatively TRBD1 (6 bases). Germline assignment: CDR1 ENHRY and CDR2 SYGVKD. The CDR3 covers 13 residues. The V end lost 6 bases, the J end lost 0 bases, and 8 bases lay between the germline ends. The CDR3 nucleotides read TGTGCCATCAGGGACAGCATGAACACTGAAGCTTTCTTT. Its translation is CAIRDSMNTEAFF.

Written as DNA, the CDR3 is TGCGCCAGCAGCTTGGGGGCATACGAGCAGTACTTC. The encoded protein is CASSLGAYEQYF. J is TRBJ2-7 and V is TRBV5-1; the D is unclear. Germline loops: CDR1 SGHRS, CDR2 YFSETQ. V dropped 0 bases and J dropped 4 bases, with 5 bases sitting between them. CDR3 length: 12 amino acids.

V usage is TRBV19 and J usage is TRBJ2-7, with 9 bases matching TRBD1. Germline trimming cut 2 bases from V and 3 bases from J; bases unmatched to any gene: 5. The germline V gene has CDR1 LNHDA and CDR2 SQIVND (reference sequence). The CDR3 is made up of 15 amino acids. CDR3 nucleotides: TGTGCCAGTAGTATAAGCACAGGGGGCTTCTACGAGCAGTACTTC. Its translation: CASSISTGGFYEQYF.

CDR3 residues: CASSRTSGRSYNEQFF. The CDR3 DNA reads TGTGCCAGCAGTCGGACTAGCGGTCGCTCCTACAATGAGCAGTTCTTC. This sequence joins TRBV6-6 and TRBJ2-1, with 10 positions matching TRBD2. The CDR3 has 16 residues. Germline V gene sequence: CDR1 MNHNY, CDR2 SVGAGI (reference sequence). Trimming removed 5 bases from V and 0 bases from J; junction bases left unmatched: 4.

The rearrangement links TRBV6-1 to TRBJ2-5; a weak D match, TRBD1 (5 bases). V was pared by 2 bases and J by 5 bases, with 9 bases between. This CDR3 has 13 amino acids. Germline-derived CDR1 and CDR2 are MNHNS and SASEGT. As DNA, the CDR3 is TGTGCCAGCAGTGAACAGGGTCGGGAGACCCAGTACTTC. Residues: CASSEQGRETQYF.

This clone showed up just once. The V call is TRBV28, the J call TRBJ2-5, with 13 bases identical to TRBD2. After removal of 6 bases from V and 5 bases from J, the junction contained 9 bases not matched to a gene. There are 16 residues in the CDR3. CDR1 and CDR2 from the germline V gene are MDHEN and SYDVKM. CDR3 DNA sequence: TGTGCCAGCAGCCCTCCGGGACTAGCGGGAAAGGAGACCCAGTACTTC. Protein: CASSPPGLAGKETQYF.

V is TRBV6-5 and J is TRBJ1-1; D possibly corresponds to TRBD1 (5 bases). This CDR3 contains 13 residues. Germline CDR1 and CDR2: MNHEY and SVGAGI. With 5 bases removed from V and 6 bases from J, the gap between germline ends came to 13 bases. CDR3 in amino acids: CASSKIQDSEAFF. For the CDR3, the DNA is TGTGCCAGCAGTAAAATACAGGATTCTGAAGCTTTCTTT.

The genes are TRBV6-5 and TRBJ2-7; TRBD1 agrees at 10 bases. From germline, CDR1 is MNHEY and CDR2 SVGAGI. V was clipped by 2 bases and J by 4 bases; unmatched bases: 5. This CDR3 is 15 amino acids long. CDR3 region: CASSYPRDRGYEQYF. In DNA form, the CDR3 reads TGTGCCAGCAGTTACCCCCGGGACAGGGGATACGAGCAGTACTTC.

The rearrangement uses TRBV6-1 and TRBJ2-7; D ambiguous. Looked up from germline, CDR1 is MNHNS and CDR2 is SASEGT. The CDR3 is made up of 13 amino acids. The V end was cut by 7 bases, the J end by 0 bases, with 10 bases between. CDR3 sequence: CASIPQHSYEQYF. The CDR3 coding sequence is TGTGCCAGCATCCCCCAACACTCCTACGAGCAGTACTTC.